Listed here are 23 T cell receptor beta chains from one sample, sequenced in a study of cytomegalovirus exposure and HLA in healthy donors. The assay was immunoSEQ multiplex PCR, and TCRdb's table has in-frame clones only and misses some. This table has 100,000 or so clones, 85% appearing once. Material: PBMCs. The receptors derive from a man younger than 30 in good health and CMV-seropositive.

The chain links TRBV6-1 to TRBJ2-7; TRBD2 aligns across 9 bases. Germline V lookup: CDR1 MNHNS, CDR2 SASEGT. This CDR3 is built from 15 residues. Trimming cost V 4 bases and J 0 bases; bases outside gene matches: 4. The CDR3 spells CASSVTSGSSYEQYV. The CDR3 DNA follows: TGTGCCAGCAGTGTGACTAGCGGAAGCTCCTACGAGCAGTACGTC.

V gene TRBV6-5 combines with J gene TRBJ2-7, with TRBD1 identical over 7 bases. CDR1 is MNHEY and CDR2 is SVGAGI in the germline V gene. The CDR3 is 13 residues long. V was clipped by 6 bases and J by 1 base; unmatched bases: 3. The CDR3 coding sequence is TGTGCCAGCAGCAAACAGGGGTCCTACGAGCAGTACTTC. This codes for CASSKQGSYEQYF.

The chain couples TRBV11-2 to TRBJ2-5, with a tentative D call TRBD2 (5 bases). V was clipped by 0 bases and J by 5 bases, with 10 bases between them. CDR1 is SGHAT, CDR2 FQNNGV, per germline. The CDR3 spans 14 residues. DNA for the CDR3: TGTGCCAGCAGCTTAGAGAGGGCCGTGGAGACCCAGTACTTC. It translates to CASSLERAVETQYF. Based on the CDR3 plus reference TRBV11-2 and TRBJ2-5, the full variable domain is EAGVAQSPRYKIIEKRQSVAFWCNPISGHATLYWYQQILGQGPKLLIQFQNNGVVDDSQLPKDRFSAERLKGVDSTLKIQPAKLEDSAVYLCASSLERAVETQYFGPGTRLLVL.

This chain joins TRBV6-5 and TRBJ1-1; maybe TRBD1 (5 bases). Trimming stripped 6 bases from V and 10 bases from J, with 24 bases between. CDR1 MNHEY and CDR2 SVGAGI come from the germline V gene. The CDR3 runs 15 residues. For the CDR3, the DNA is TGTGCCAGCAGCCAACGGCGGGACGGCCCAACGGGAGCTTTCTTT. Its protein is CASSQRRDGPTGAFF.

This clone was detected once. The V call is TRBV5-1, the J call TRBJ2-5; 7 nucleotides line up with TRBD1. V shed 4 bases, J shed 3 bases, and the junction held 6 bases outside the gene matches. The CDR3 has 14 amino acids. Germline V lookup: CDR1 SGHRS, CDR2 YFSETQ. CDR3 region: CASSLGQVKETQYF. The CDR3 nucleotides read TGCGCCAGCAGCCTCGGACAGGTGAAAGAGACCCAGTACTTC. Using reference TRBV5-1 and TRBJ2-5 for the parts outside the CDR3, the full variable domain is KAGVTQTPRYLIKTRGQQVTLSCSPISGHRSVSWYQQTPGQGLQFLFEYFSETQRNKGNFPGRFSGRQFSNSRSEMNVSTLELGDSALYLCASSLGQVKETQYFGPGTRLLVL.

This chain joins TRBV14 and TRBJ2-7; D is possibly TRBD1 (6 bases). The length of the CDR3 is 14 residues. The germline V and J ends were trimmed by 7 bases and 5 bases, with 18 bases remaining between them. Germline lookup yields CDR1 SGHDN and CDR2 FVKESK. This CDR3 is CASTPGRGIDEQYF. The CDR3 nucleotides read TGTGCCAGCACCCCAGGCAGGGGAATTGACGAGCAGTACTTC.

The CDR3 spells CASSLMGPGNTIYF. CDR3 nucleotide sequence: TGTGCCAGCAGCTTAATGGGGCCTGGAAACACCATATATTTT. V gene TRBV11-2 combines with J gene TRBJ1-3; perhaps TRBD1 as D (5 bases). Looked up from germline, CDR1 is SGHAT and CDR2 is FQNNGV. V was shortened by 2 bases and J by 2 bases, with 7 bases between the two germline ends. This CDR3 is built from 14 residues.

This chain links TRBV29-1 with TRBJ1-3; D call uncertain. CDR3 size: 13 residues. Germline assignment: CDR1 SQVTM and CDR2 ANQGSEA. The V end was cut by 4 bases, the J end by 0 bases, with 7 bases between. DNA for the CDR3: TGCAGCGTTGCTGCGCACTCTGGAAACACCATATATTTT. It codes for CSVAAHSGNTIYF.

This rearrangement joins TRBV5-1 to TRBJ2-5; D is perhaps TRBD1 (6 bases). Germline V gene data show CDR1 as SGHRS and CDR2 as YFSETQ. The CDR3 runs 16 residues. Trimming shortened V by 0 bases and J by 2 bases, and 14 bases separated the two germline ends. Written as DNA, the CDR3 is TGCGCCAGCAGCTTGGGGCCAGGGGAGCCTCAAGAGACCCAGTACTTC. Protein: CASSLGPGEPQETQYF.

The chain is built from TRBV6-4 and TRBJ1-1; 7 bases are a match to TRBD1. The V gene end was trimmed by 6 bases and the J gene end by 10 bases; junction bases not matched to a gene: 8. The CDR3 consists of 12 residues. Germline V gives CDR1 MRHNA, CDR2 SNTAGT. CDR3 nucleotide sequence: TGTGCCAGCAGAGATGCGACAGGGATAGCTTTCTTT. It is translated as CASRDATGIAFF.

CDR3 loop: CATSGSSTGVVDYTGELFF. The CDR3, as DNA: TGTGCCACCAGCGGATCAAGTACGGGGGTGGTGGACTACACCGGGGAGCTGTTTTTT. The V gene is TRBV15, the J gene TRBJ2-2, with a weak D call TRBD2 (6 bases). This CDR3 is 19 amino acids long. Germline assignment: CDR1 LNHNV and CDR2 YYDKDF (reference sequence). Trimming removed 5 bases from V and 3 bases from J, with 25 bases in between.

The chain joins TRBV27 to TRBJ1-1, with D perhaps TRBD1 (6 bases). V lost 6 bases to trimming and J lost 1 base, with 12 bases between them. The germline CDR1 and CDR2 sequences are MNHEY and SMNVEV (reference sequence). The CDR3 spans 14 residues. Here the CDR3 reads CASSLQQGNTEAFF. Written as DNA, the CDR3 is TGTGCCAGCAGCCTCCAACAGGGGAACACTGAAGCTTTCTTT.

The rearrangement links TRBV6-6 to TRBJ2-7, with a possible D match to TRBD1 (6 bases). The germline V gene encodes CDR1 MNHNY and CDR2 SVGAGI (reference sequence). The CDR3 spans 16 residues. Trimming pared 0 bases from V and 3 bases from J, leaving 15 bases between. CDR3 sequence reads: CASSYSMRQASYEQYF. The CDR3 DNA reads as TGTGCCAGCAGTTACTCGATGAGACAGGCGAGCTACGAGCAGTACTTC.

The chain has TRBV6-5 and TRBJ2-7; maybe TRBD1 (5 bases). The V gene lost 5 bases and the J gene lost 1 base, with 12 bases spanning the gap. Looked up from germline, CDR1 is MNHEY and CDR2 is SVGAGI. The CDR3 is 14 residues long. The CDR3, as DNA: TGTGCCAGCAGTCTGGGGCCGCGGTCCTACGAGCAGTACGTC. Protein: CASSLGPRSYEQYV.

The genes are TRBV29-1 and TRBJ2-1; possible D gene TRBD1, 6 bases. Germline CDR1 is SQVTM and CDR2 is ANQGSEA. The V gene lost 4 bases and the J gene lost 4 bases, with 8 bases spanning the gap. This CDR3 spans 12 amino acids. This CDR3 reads CSVGQGYNEQFF. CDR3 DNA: TGCAGCGTTGGCCAGGGGTACAATGAGCAGTTCTTC.

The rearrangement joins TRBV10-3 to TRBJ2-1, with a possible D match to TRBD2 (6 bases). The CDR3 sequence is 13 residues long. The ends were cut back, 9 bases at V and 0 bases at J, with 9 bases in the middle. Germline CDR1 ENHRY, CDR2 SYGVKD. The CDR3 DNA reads TGTGCCATTGGCGGGATCTCCTACAATGAGCAGTTCTTC. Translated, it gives CAIGGISYNEQFF.

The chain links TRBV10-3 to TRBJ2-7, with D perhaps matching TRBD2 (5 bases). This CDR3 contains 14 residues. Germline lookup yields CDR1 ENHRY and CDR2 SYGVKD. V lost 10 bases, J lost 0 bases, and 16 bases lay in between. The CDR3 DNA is TGTGCCACCGACTCGACGGGGAGCTCCTACGAGCAGTACTTC. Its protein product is CATDSTGSSYEQYF.

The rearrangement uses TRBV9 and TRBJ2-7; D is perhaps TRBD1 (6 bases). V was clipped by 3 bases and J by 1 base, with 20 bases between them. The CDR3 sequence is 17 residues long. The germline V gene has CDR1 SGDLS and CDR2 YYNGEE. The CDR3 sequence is CASSAYRPGHVSYEQYF. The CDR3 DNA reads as TGTGCCAGCAGCGCTTACCGACCGGGACATGTGTCCTACGAGCAGTACTTC.

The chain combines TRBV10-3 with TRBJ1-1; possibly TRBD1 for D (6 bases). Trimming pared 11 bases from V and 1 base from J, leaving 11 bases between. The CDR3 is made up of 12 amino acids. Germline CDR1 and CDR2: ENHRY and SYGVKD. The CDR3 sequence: CAAQGGNTEAFF. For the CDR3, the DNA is TGTGCCGCTCAAGGGGGGAACACTGAAGCTTTCTTT.

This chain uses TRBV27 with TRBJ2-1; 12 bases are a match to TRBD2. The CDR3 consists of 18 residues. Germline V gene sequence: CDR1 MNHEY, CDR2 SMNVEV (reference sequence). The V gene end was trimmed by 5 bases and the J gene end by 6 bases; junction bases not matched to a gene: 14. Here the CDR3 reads CASSPRRTSGDPLNEQFF. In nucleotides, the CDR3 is TGTGCCAGCAGTCCGAGACGGACTAGCGGGGACCCTCTCAATGAGCAGTTCTTC.

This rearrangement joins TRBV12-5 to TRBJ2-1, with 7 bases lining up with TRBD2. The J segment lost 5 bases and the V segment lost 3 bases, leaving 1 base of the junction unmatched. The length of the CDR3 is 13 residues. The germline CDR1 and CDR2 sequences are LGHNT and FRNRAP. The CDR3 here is CASGFGLDNEQFF. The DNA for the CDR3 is TGTGCTAGTGGTTTCGGACTAGACAATGAGCAGTTCTTC.

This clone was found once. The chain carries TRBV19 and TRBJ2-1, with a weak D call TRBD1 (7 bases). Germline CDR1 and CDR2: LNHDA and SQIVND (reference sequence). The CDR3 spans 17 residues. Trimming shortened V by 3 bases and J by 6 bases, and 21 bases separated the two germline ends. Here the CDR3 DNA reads TGTGCCAGTAGTATTAATTGGGGCGGAGGGGGCCCCAATGAGCAGTTCTTC. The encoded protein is CASSINWGGGGPNEQFF.

CDR3 DNA: TGTGCCACCACCTCGACTCAGCAAGAGACCCAGTACTTC. Protein sequence: CATTSTQQETQYF. The chain links TRBV10-3 to TRBJ2-5; no clear D. Germline values: CDR1 ENHRY, CDR2 SYGVKD. The V end was cut by 10 bases, the J end by 2 bases, with 14 bases between. This CDR3 comprises 13 residues.